Listed here are 9 T cell receptor beta chains from one sample, sequenced in a study of identical twins. Each CDR3 protein gets one entry after TCRdb re-called the 5' RACE reads with MiXCR. The data show approximately 20,000 distinct CDR3 sequences, about two thirds seen once. Sequencing was carried out using memory (CD45RO+) T cells sorted from blood. The receptors stem from a young woman in good health. This table probably holds off-target reads from a library built for another chain.

The J gene is TRBJ2-7, the V gene TRBV18, with a possible D match to TRBD1 (5 bases). This CDR3 contains 13 residues. CDR1 and CDR2 (germline): KGHSH, LQKENI. The V and J ends lost 6 bases and 3 bases respectively, with 12 bases between them. In DNA, the CDR3 is TGTGCCAGCTCTCCGACAGTTGACTACGAGCAGTACTTC. It specifies CASSPTVDYEQYF.

This chain links TRBV29-1 with TRBJ2-5, with 8 bases fitting TRBD2. J was trimmed by 2 bases and V by 2 bases; bases with no gene match: 7. The V gene's germline CDR1 is SQVTM and CDR2 ANQGSEA. The length of the CDR3 is 15 residues. The CDR3 here is CSVEPFGGGQETQYF. CDR3 coding DNA: TGCAGCGTTGAACCGTTCGGCGGGGGGCAAGAGACCCAGTACTTC.

The chain joins TRBV20-1 to TRBJ2-2, with 8 bases identical to TRBD1. Germline CDR1 is DFQATT and CDR2 is SNEGSKA (reference sequence). V shed 6 bases and J 0 bases; nucleotides not matched to a gene: 12. There are 17 residues in the CDR3. The CDR3 DNA reads as TGCAGTGCCCAGGGACAGGCCCTTGCACCGAACACCGGGGAGCTGTTTTTT. This codes for CSAQGQALAPNTGELFF.

This clonotype was recorded a few times. The chain couples TRBV29-1 to TRBJ2-1; the D is unclear. CDR1 and CDR2 from the germline V gene are SQVTM and ANQGSEA. The CDR3 totals 14 residues. Trimming took off 1 base at V and 6 bases at J, with 13 bases between the two ends. In DNA form, the CDR3 reads TGCAGCGTTGAAGGTGTGCGTTTCGTCAATGAGCAGTTCTTC. The encoded protein is CSVEGVRFVNEQFF.

In its sample, this clonotype was seen a few times. The chain links TRBV10-3 to TRBJ2-5; TRBD2 aligns across 11 bases. Looked up from germline, CDR1 is ENHRY and CDR2 is SYGVKD. J was trimmed by 4 bases and V by 3 bases; bases with no gene match: 10. CDR3 size: 17 residues. The DNA for the CDR3 is TGTGCCATCAGTGACGGACTCAGGACTAGCGGGCCAGAGACCCAGTACTTC. Amino acid sequence: CAISDGLRTSGPETQYF.

The V call is TRBV11-1, the J call TRBJ2-1; 8 nucleotides line up with TRBD2. Germline V lookup: CDR1 SGHAT, CDR2 FQDESV (reference sequence). The length of the CDR3 is 16 residues. Trimming removed 4 bases from V and 4 bases from J; junction bases left unmatched: 9. This CDR3 is CASSSRRGGLYNEQFF. DNA for the CDR3: TGTGCCAGCAGCTCTCGTCGGGGGGGCCTTTACAATGAGCAGTTCTTC. The full variable domain, rest sourced from reference TRBV11-1 and TRBJ2-1, is EAEVAQSPRYKITEKSQAVAFWCDPISGHATLYWYRQILGQGPELLVQFQDESVVDDSQLPKDRFSAERLKGVDSTLKIQPAELGDSAMYLCASSSRRGGLYNEQFFGPGTRLTVL.

This chain's CDR3 is CSVGTYPYEQYF. For the CDR3, the DNA is TGCAGCGTTGGGACTTACCCCTACGAGCAGTACTTC. The rearrangement links TRBV29-1 to TRBJ2-7; possibly TRBD2 for D (5 bases). From germline, CDR1 is SQVTM and CDR2 ANQGSEA. This CDR3 has 12 amino acids. V lost 4 bases, J lost 2 bases, and 9 bases lay in between.

V is TRBV2 and J is TRBJ2-1; D remains unclear. Germline CDR1 is SNHLY and CDR2 is FYNNEI. The CDR3 sequence is 14 residues long. Deletions cut 5 bases from V and 7 bases from J, with 15 bases between. For the CDR3, the DNA is TGTGCCAGCAGTCCTCCCTCGGTTAGGAATGAGCAGTTCTTC. This sequence encodes CASSPPSVRNEQFF.

The chain links TRBV6-2 or TRBV6-3 to TRBJ2-5; 11 nucleotides align to TRBD2. CDR3 size: 15 residues. V lost 6 bases to trimming and J lost 4 bases; unmatched junction nucleotides: 7. Germline V CDR1 and CDR2: MNHEY, SVGEGT. The CDR3 spells CASSPGTSGRETQYF. CDR3 DNA sequence: TGTGCCAGCAGCCCCGGGACTAGCGGTAGAGAGACCCAGTACTTC.